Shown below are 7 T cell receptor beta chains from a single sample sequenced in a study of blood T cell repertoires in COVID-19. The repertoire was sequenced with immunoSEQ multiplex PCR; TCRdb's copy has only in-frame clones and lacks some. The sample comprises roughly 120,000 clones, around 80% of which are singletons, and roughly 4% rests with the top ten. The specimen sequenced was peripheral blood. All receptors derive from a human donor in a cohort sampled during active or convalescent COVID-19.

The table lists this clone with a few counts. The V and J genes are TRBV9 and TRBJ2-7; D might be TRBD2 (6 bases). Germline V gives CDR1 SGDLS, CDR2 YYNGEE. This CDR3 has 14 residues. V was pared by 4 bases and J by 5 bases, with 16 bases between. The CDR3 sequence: CASSLGGRRHEQYF. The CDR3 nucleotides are TGTGCCAGCAGCCTCGGAGGGCGAAGACACGAGCAGTACTTC.

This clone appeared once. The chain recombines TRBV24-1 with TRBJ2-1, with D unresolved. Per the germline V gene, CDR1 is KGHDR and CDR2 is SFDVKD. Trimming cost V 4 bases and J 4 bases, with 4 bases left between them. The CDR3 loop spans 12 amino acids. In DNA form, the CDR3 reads TGTGCCACCAGTGACCTATACAATGAGCAGTTCTTC. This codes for CATSDLYNEQFF.

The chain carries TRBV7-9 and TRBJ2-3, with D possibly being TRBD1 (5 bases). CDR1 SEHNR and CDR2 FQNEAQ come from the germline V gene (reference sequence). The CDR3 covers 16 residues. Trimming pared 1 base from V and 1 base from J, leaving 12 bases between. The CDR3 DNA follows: TGTGCCAGCAGCTTAGTTAAAAGACAGCGCACAGATACGCAGTATTTT. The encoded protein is CASSLVKRQRTDTQYF.

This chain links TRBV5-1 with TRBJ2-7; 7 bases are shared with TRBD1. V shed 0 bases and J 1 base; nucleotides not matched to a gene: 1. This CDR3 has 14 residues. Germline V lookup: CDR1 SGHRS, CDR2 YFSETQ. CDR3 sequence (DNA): TGCGCCAGCAGCTTGGACAGGGGTTCCTACGAGCAGTACTTC. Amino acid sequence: CASSLDRGSYEQYF.

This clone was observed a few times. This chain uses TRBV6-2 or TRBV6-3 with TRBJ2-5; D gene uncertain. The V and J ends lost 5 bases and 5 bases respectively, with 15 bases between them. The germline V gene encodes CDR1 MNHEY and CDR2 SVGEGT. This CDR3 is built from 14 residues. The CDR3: CASSPTALRETQYF. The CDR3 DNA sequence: TGTGCCAGCAGTCCGACTGCGCTTAGGGAGACCCAGTACTTC.

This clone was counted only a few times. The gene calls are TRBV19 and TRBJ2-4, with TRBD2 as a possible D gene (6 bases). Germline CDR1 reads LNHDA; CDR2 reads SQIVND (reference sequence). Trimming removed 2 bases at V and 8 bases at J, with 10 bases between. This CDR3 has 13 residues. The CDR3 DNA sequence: TGTGCCAGTAGTATATTGGGGGGTGACATTCAGTACTTC. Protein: CASSILGGDIQYF.

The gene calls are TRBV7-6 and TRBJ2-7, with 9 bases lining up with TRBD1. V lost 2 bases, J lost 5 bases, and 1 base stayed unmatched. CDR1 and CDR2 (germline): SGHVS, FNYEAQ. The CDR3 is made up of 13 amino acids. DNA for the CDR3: TGTGCCAGCAGCTTAAGGGACAGGGACGAGCAGTACTTC. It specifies CASSLRDRDEQYF.